Detailed here is one TCR beta chain. The antigen is undetermined. Germline CDR1 is SQVTM and CDR2 is ANQGSEA. The CDR3 runs 15 residues. With V trimmed by 5 bases and J by 2 bases, 10 bases remained unmatched. The data stem from a study of radiation and T cells in renal cell carcinoma. As for the study in general: Nephrectomy followed 15 Gy stereotactic body radiation by 4 weeks. Study-wide results and limits: No pretreatment tumor biopsies were available for baseline clonotypes.

Time point described: baseline pretreatment blood. Specified treatment: 15 Gy SBRT to primary tumor, nephrectomy 4 weeks later. TCRdb's copy holds only in-frame clones and misses some; the assay was immunoSEQ multiplex PCR. Of about 150,000 clones detected, around 89% appear once; the ten largest clones hold roughly 4.1%. The clonotype originates from a woman aged 70 to 79 with renal cell carcinoma. The sample consisted of blood, taken from a patient whose treatment included radiotherapy and nephrectomy. This rearrangement joins TRBV29-1 to TRBJ2-3, with 7 nucleotides matching TRBD2. This chain's CDR3 is CSVRGLADPTDTQYF. As DNA, the CDR3 is TGCAGCGTTCGAGGCCTAGCGGACCCCACAGATACGCAGTATTTT.